Sequencing of this T cell receptor (beta chain) was carried out in a study of blood T cell repertoires in COVID-19. About the study: COVID-19 samples collected from the United States, Italy and Spain covered acute and convalescent phases. Nucleic acid was either cDNA or gDNA, and it came from T cells, B-cell-depleted T cells, or PBMCs.

As processed by the authors: Counts of nucleated cells, estimated from reference gene primer amplification, were obtained. The repertoire was sequenced with immunoSEQ multiplex PCR; TCRdb's copy has only in-frame clones and lacks some. D and trimming were read from the DNA, whereas the V and J calls and clone size are those reported in that table. The sample contains tens of thousands of clones, about 85% of which appear only once. Trimming removed 4 bases from V and 7 bases from J; junction bases left unmatched: 5. Germline loops: CDR1 ENHRY, CDR2 SYGVKD. The CDR3 length is 14 residues. This TCR derives from an older man with acute or convalescent COVID-19. Sequenced input: peripheral blood. The chain recombines TRBV10-3 with TRBJ1-5; 9 bases are a match to TRBD1. CDR3 region: CAISAGTGNQPQHF. CDR3 nucleotide sequence: TGTGCCATCAGTGCAGGGACAGGGAACCAGCCCCAGCATTTT.